This T cell receptor beta chain was found in a study of Graves' ophthalmopathy and Graves' hyperthyroidism. Scientists amplified the TCR beta CDR3 regions from RNA transcripts. Second-round multiplex PCR came after first-round RT-PCR with HTBI primers. TCRdb reprocessed the multiplex PCR reads via MiXCR and lists one record per CDR3 protein. The top ten clones hold approximately 2.4% of a sample with some 350,000 distinct CDR3 sequences, roughly 15% of them seen once. Ophthalmopathy absent within 18 months of follow-up marked hyperthyroidism as stable. Aged 18 to 65, hyperthyroidism patients had been newly diagnosed, with under 2 months' duration. Germline-derived CDR1 and CDR2 are DFQATT and SNEGSKA (reference sequence). The CDR3 is made up of 13 amino acids. V lost 5 bases, J lost 3 bases, and 4 bases stayed unmatched. This clonotype was seen at least ten times. Its antigen is currently unknown. Study-wide points: Most expanded clonotypes from thyroid (those above 0.001 frequency) were also found in blood. The model achieved roughly 69% sensitivity and around 72% specificity for ophthalmopathy progression.

Sequenced material: peripheral blood. This sequence was found in an adult woman with stable Graves' hyperthyroidism. V usage is TRBV20-1 and J usage is TRBJ1-5; 7 bases match TRBD1. In nucleotides, the CDR3 is TGCAGTGCTGGGGGACAGATCAATCAGCCCCAGCATTTT. Protein product: CSAGGQINQPQHF.